This T cell receptor beta chain was sequenced during a study of blood T cell repertoires in COVID-19. Study summary: Acute-phase and convalescent COVID-19 samples originated in the United States, Italy and Spain. PBMCs, B-cell-depleted T cells, or T cells were the source of the cDNA or gDNA that made up the material.

Germline V gene data show CDR1 as MDHEN and CDR2 as SYDVKM. This CDR3 has 14 amino acids. Trimming pared 10 bases from V and 0 bases from J, leaving 15 bases between. In the authors' methods: Reference gene primer amplification gave estimated nucleated cell counts. Assay used: immunoSEQ multiplex PCR; TCRdb lists only in-frame clones, some missing. V and J calls and clone size come straight from that table; D and trimming were deduced from the DNA. Among 60,000 to 70,000 clones, around four fifths were seen once, and the ten largest hold around 5.4%. This clonotype was sampled from a woman in her 70s with acute or convalescent COVID-19. This chain uses TRBV28 with TRBJ1-2; D uncertain. The sequenced sample was peripheral blood. CDR3 nucleotide sequence: TGTGCCACCGTGGGAGCAGGAGCTAACTATGGCTACACCTTC. Its protein product is CATVGAGANYGYTF.